This T cell receptor (beta chain) was documented in a study of STAT5B mutations in CD4+ large granular lymphocyte leukemia. Study-wide points: 8/27 top patient clones versus 2/35 control clones were TRBV06-family. Without putative leukemic clones, patient CD4-sorted repertoires remained more clonal than healthy CD4+ repertoires.

The CDR3 is 15 amino acids. Trimming took off 3 bases at V and 4 bases at J, with 13 bases between the two ends. Germline lookup yields CDR1 SEHNR and CDR2 FQNEAQ (reference sequence). Per the study methods: A productive frequency of 2.59 x 10-5 was the lowest detectable. Libraries were prepared by immunoSEQ multiplex PCR; TCRdb keeps only in-frame clonotypes and omits some of them. V, J and clone size were drawn from that table, and D and trimming were deduced from the DNA. This sample yields 7,600 or so clones, of which about 74% are seen a single time; roughly 66% belongs to the top ten. This clone appeared once. Its target is unknown.

The sequenced sample was PBMCs. This clonotype was obtained from a woman between 55 and 75 years old with CD4+ T-cell large granular lymphocyte leukemia. The rearrangement links TRBV7-9 to TRBJ1-3; no clear D gene. The CDR3 nucleotides are TGTGCCAGCAGCTTCCGGGCAGGAGGAGGAAACACCATATATTTT. Translated, it gives CASSFRAGGGNTIYF.